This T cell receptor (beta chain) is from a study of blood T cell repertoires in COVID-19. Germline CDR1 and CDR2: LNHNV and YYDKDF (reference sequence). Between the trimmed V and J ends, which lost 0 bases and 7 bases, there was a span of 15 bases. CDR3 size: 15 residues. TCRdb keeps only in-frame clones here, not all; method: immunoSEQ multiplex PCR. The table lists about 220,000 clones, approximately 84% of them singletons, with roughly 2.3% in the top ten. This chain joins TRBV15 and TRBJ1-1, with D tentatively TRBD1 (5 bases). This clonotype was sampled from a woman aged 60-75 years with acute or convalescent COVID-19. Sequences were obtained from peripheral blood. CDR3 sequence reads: CATSRDGRGMLEAFF. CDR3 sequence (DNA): TGTGCCACCAGCAGAGATGGTAGGGGTATGCTTGAAGCTTTCTTT.